This T cell receptor (beta chain) was obtained from a study of shared clonotypes between healthy human individuals. Study findings and constraints: The study's rarefaction showed incomplete sorted-subset sequencing despite large depth. Donors were few, which limited the genetic and exposure-history diversity represented. The authors expected sequencing depth to affect clonotype sharing among donors.

This CDR3 has 15 residues. Trimming took 4 bases from V and 5 from J; bases not matched to a gene: 6. CDR1 is SGHAT and CDR2 is FQNNGV in the germline V gene. Of note for this clone: What it binds is unknown.

Here immunoSEQ multiplex PCR was the method, and the copy in TCRdb shows in-frame clones only, minus some. The table shows about 1.5 million clones, with approximately 98% occurring only once. The sequenced sample consisted of naive CD4+ T cells sorted from blood. Subset indicated: CD45RA+ positively selected. The rearrangement links TRBV11-2 to TRBJ1-4; 8 positions agree with TRBD1. This clonotype was obtained from a young man in good health. CDR3 loop: CASSSRQGRNEKLFF. In DNA form, the CDR3 reads TGTGCCAGCAGCTCCCGACAGGGGCGAAATGAAAAACTGTTTTTT.